The 26 T cell receptor beta chains below come from one sample, sequenced in a study of blood T cell repertoires in COVID-19. The protocol was immunoSEQ multiplex PCR, while the TCRdb copy is restricted to in-frame clones and leaves out a portion. The sample consists of around 300,000 clones, roughly 87% of them appearing once. Material for sequencing was peripheral blood. These receptors came from a man aged 18-30 years with active or convalescent COVID-19.

The chain links TRBV3-1 (or the pseudogene TRBV3-2) to TRBJ1-2, with D hard to call. Trimming cost V 0 bases and J 10 bases, with 12 bases left between them. The CDR3 runs 13 residues. The germline gives CDR1 LGHDT, CDR2 YNNKEL (reference sequence). The CDR3 loop is CASSQERRTDYTF. The DNA of the CDR3 is TGTGCCAGCAGCCAAGAAAGGAGGACGGACTACACCTTC.

This clone appeared once. The V and J genes are TRBV4-1 and TRBJ2-7; 7 nucleotides agree with TRBD1. The CDR3 loop spans 17 amino acids. V lost 0 bases and J lost 3; bases outside the gene matches: 11. CDR1 and CDR2 (germline): MGHRA, YSYEKL. The CDR3 reads CASSQEISGGRIYEQYF. CDR3 nucleotides: TGCGCCAGCAGCCAAGAGATCTCAGGGGGTCGAATCTACGAGCAGTACTTC.

This clone was observed a handful of times. The chain links TRBV7-9 to TRBJ2-1; 8 bases map to TRBD1. The CDR3 has 13 amino acids. Germline V gives CDR1 SEHNR, CDR2 FQNEAQ (reference sequence). V lost 10 bases to trimming and J lost 9 bases; unmatched junction nucleotides: 11. The CDR3, as DNA: TGTGCCACCGGGGACAGGAGGTGGGGTGAGCAGTTCTTC. Translation gives CATGDRRWGEQFF.

The chain uses TRBV27 and TRBJ2-1; 12 nucleotides match TRBD2. CDR3 length: 16 residues. V was pared by 3 bases and J by 4 bases, with 4 bases of the junction left unmatched. The germline V gene has CDR1 MNHEY and CDR2 SMNVEV (reference sequence). The CDR3 region is CASSFSLAGGYNEQFF. The CDR3 DNA is TGTGCCAGCAGTTTCTCCCTAGCGGGAGGGTACAATGAGCAGTTCTTC.

The chain is built from TRBV5-1 and TRBJ2-5, with D possibly being TRBD1 (5 bases). Germline lookup yields CDR1 SGHRS and CDR2 YFSETQ. Trimming took off 3 bases at V and 9 bases at J, with 9 bases between the two ends. This CDR3 contains 11 residues. CDR3 region: CASSSEGAQYF. The DNA of the CDR3 is TGCGCCAGCAGCTCGGAAGGGGCCCAGTACTTC.

The chain combines TRBV19 with TRBJ2-1, with no clear D. Trimming left V 0 bases short and J 7 bases short, with 13 bases between. CDR3 size: 15 residues. From germline, CDR1 is LNHDA and CDR2 SQIVND (reference sequence). CDR3 in DNA: TGTGCCAGTAGTATAGATCACACAGAGAGTAATGAGCAGTTCTTC. This gives the protein CASSIDHTESNEQFF.

The genes are TRBV7-2 and TRBJ2-5; possible D gene TRBD2, 5 bases. V lost 1 base and J lost 4, with 16 bases in between. The CDR3 sequence is 16 residues long. Germline V gene sequence: CDR1 SGHTA, CDR2 FQGNSA. The CDR3 is CASSLGGPGLIETQYF. CDR3 bases: TGTGCCAGCAGCTTAGGTGGTCCGGGGTTGATAGAGACCCAGTACTTC.

The chain uses TRBV27 and TRBJ2-1, with 10 bases fitting TRBD2. The CDR3 covers 15 residues. Per the germline V gene, CDR1 is MNHEY and CDR2 is SMNVEV (reference sequence). V was clipped by 7 bases and J by 7 bases; unmatched bases: 10. The CDR3 region has the DNA TGTGCCAGCACCCCTCAGGTAGCGGGAGGAAATGAGCAGTTCTTC. It specifies CASTPQVAGGNEQFF.

The V gene is TRBV27, the J gene TRBJ2-3; D gene uncertain. CDR1 is MNHEY, CDR2 SMNVEV, per germline (reference sequence). This CDR3 spans 13 amino acids. Trimming pared 10 bases from V and 2 bases from J, leaving 13 bases between. The CDR3 loop is CATLTRTTDTQYF. The CDR3 DNA reads TGTGCCACCTTGACAAGAACCACAGATACGCAGTATTTT.

The chain is built from TRBV21-1 and TRBJ2-7; the table names TRBD1, a call not compared with the DNA. TRBV21-1 is classified as a pseudogene. The CDR3 is 14 residues long. CDR3 region: CASRTQAKGHEQYF. CDR3 DNA: TGTGCCAGCAGGACACAGGCGAAAGGGCACGAGCAGTACTTC.

The V and J genes are TRBV12-3 or TRBV12-4 and TRBJ2-2; 9 bases agree with TRBD2. The CDR3 covers 13 residues. V shed 7 bases, J shed 5 bases, and the junction held 2 bases outside the gene matches. For the CDR3, the DNA is TGTGCCAGCAACCTAGCGGGGACCGGGGAGCTGTTTTTT. Translating gives CASNLAGTGELFF.

The chain employs TRBV7-9 and TRBJ2-3; tentative D call: TRBD1 (6 bases). Trimming took off 1 base at V and 4 bases at J, with 21 bases between the two ends. The CDR3 is 18 residues long. Per the germline V gene, CDR1 is SEHNR and CDR2 is FQNEAQ (reference sequence). The CDR3 sequence is CASSLGPMAGVEADTQYF. The CDR3 nucleotides are TGTGCCAGCAGCTTAGGTCCTATGGCAGGGGTAGAAGCAGATACGCAGTATTTT.

This clone was recorded once. The V call is TRBV6-5, the J call TRBJ2-5; a possible D gene is TRBD2 (5 bases). Trimming removed 2 bases at V and 5 bases at J, with 15 bases between. The germline CDR1 and CDR2 sequences are MNHEY and SVGAGI. This CDR3 is built from 15 residues. CDR3 sequence reads: CASSYPAHGGETQYF. The DNA of the CDR3 is TGTGCCAGCAGTTACCCGGCCCACGGCGGGGAGACCCAGTACTTC.

The chain employs TRBV9 and TRBJ2-7; maybe TRBD2 (6 bases). In germline, CDR1 is SGDLS, CDR2 YYNGEE. V was trimmed by 1 base and J by 1 base, leaving 12 bases between them. This CDR3 region has 15 residues. Here the CDR3 reads CASSVSGEWSYEQYF. The DNA of the CDR3 is TGTGCCAGCAGCGTATCGGGGGAGTGGTCCTACGAGCAGTACTTC. The variable domain in full, with the rest retrieved from reference TRBV9 and TRBJ2-7, is DSGVTQTPKHLITATGQRVTLRCSPRSGDLSVYWYQQSLDQGLQFLIQYYNGEERAKGNILERFSAQQFPDLHSELNLSSLELGDSALYFCASSVSGEWSYEQYFGPGTRLTVT.

The gene calls are TRBV27 and TRBJ1-2; 7 bases align to TRBD1. The CDR3 is 14 residues long. Germline lookup yields CDR1 MNHEY and CDR2 SMNVEV (reference sequence). V lost 8 bases, J lost 8 bases, and 14 bases stayed unmatched. In nucleotides, the CDR3 is TGTGCCAGCGGTCGGGACAGCCGCCCGGGGGGCTACACCTTC. Amino acids: CASGRDSRPGGYTF.

This clone was found a few times. V is TRBV10-3 and J is TRBJ2-7; TRBD2 is a possible D gene (5 bases). The CDR3 is made up of 16 amino acids. The germline V and J ends were trimmed by 7 bases and 2 bases, with 21 bases remaining between them. Germline CDR1 and CDR2: ENHRY and SYGVKD. This CDR3 reads CAIKANRERSPYEQYF. CDR3 DNA sequence: TGTGCCATCAAAGCGAATAGGGAGCGGAGCCCCTACGAGCAGTACTTC.

The chain links TRBV6-6 to TRBJ2-7, with 13 bases lining up with TRBD2. The ends lost 5 bases at V and 3 bases at J; junction bases unmatched: 4. Germline assignment: CDR1 MNHNY and CDR2 SVGAGI (reference sequence). The CDR3 spans 15 residues. The CDR3 DNA reads TGTGCCAGCAGTCCCCGGACTAGCGGGAGCTACGAGCAGTACTTC. Its translation is CASSPRTSGSYEQYF.

V and J are TRBV2 and TRBJ2-7; D possibly corresponds to TRBD1 (6 bases). This CDR3 comprises 15 residues. Germline V gene sequence: CDR1 SNHLY, CDR2 FYNNEI. Trimming removed 7 bases at V and 0 bases at J, with 16 bases between. The CDR3 loop reads CASIDHRVSSYEQYF. The CDR3 DNA reads as TGTGCCAGCATTGACCACAGGGTTAGCTCCTACGAGCAGTACTTC.

The chain links TRBV7-2 to TRBJ1-2; the match to TRBD1 covers 8 bases. This CDR3 contains 17 residues. Germline values: CDR1 SGHTA, CDR2 FQGNSA. V shed 5 bases, J shed 3 bases, and the junction held 14 bases outside the gene matches. The CDR3 reads CASSPTWTGTNYYGYTF. The DNA of the CDR3 is TGTGCCAGCAGCCCCACGTGGACAGGGACAAACTACTATGGCTACACCTTC.

In its sample, this clone was seen once. This CDR3 is CASSLASFGNEQFF. In nucleotides, the CDR3 is TGTGCCAGCAGCTTAGCATCGTTCGGCAATGAGCAGTTCTTC. V is TRBV7-9 and J is TRBJ2-1; D ambiguous. V was clipped by 0 bases and J by 6 bases, with 9 bases between them. Germline CDR1 is SEHNR and CDR2 is FQNEAQ (reference sequence). The CDR3 spans 14 residues.

The V call is TRBV7-9, the J call TRBJ1-6; the D gene is possibly TRBD1 (6 bases). The CDR3 loop spans 15 amino acids. Deletions cut 5 bases from V and 7 bases from J, with 15 bases between. The germline V gene has CDR1 SEHNR and CDR2 FQNEAQ (reference sequence). For the CDR3, the DNA is TGTGCCAGCAGCCTGATACAGGGTCCGAATTCACCCCTCCACTTT. Its protein is CASSLIQGPNSPLHF.

Concerning this clone: This same CDR3 is encoded by further DNA sequences in the sample. The genes are TRBV5-1 and TRBJ2-5, with D possibly TRBD2 on 5 matching bases. The V end lost 0 bases, the J end lost 3 bases, and 6 bases lay between the germline ends. The CDR3 is 13 residues long. In germline, CDR1 is SGHRS, CDR2 YFSETQ. Here the CDR3 reads CASSLVGEETQYF. CDR3 coding DNA: TGCGCCAGCAGCTTGGTGGGAGAAGAGACCCAGTACTTC.

This clone was observed a handful of times. V usage is TRBV6-1 and J usage is TRBJ2-3, with 9 bases fitting TRBD1. Germline loops: CDR1 MNHNS, CDR2 SASEGT. The CDR3 sequence is 16 residues long. J lost 0 bases, V lost 4 bases, and 5 bases had no gene match. The CDR3 protein is CASSVGQGTSTDTQYF. In DNA form, the CDR3 reads TGTGCCAGCAGTGTCGGACAGGGGACTAGCACAGATACGCAGTATTTT.

The table lists this clone with a few counts. V and J are TRBV15 and TRBJ2-2, with 8 nucleotides matching TRBD1. Germline lookup yields CDR1 LNHNV and CDR2 YYDKDF (reference sequence). This CDR3 contains 18 residues. With 1 base clipped from V and 8 bases from J, the junction kept 15 bases outside the gene matches. The CDR3 sequence is CATSRGYPGTGAGGELFF. The CDR3 region has the DNA TGTGCCACCAGCAGAGGCTATCCCGGGACAGGCGCGGGTGGGGAGCTGTTTTTT.

J is TRBJ1-1 and V is TRBV4-1; 7 bases map to TRBD1. The length of the CDR3 is 14 residues. Germline V CDR1 and CDR2: MGHRA, YSYEKL. Trimming cost V 3 bases and J 3 bases; bases outside gene matches: 4. The chain's CDR3 is CASSQITGDTEAFF. Here the CDR3 DNA reads TGCGCCAGCAGCCAGATCACAGGGGACACTGAAGCTTTCTTT.

The chain is built from TRBV7-9 and TRBJ1-1; a weak D match, TRBD1 (6 bases). Trimming pared 0 bases from V and 4 bases from J, leaving 15 bases between. CDR3 length: 16 amino acids. From germline, CDR1 is SEHNR and CDR2 FQNEAQ (reference sequence). As DNA, the CDR3 is TGTGCCAGCAGCTTAGCTATGGGGGCCCGACGCACTGAAGCTTTCTTT. This gives the protein CASSLAMGARRTEAFF.